The rows below give T cell receptor beta chains drawn from one sample of a study of blood T cell repertoires in COVID-19. Clones were read by immunoSEQ multiplex PCR, and TCRdb kept only the in-frame ones, dropping some. The sample lists roughly 480,000 clones; roughly 89% were seen once. Sequencing input: peripheral blood. Receptor source: a man younger than 35 with COVID-19, enrolled during active disease. The CDR3 runs from the conserved cysteine through the conserved F or W. Fields, in order: clone size, CDR3 length, V gene, J gene, D gene, CDR3 protein, CDR3 DNA. A D gene is named only where the DNA matches it firmly. Size is omitted from some rows. Given values are once, few, many or a class for expanded clones.

clone_size: NA
cdr3_length: 15
v_call: TRBV9
j_call: TRBJ2-1
d_call: TRBD1
cdr3_aa: CASSVEGQGPHEQFF
cdr3_nt: TGTGCCAGCAGCGTAGAGGGACAGGGGCCTCATGAGCAGTTCTTC

clone_size: NA
cdr3_length: 12
v_call: TRBV7-9
j_call: TRBJ1-2
d_call: NA
cdr3_aa: CASSSVNYGYTF
cdr3_nt: TGTGCCAGCAGCTCAGTAAACTATGGCTACACCTTC

clone_size: once
cdr3_length: 14
v_call: TRBV11-1
j_call: TRBJ1-1
d_call: TRBD1
cdr3_aa: CASSRTPQGPAAFF
cdr3_nt: TGTGCCAGCAGCCGAACTCCACAGGGGCCGGCGGCTTTCTTT

clone_size: NA
cdr3_length: 13
v_call: TRBV6-1
j_call: TRBJ2-7
d_call: NA
cdr3_aa: CASSERRVHEQYF
cdr3_nt: TGTGCCAGCAGTGAACGCCGGGTCCACGAGCAGTACTTC

clone_size: NA
cdr3_length: 11
v_call: TRBV19
j_call: TRBJ1-1
d_call: NA
cdr3_aa: CASMRDLGAFF
cdr3_nt: TGTGCCAGTATGAGGGACTTGGGAGCTTTCTTT

clone_size: NA
cdr3_length: 16
v_call: TRBV7-8
j_call: TRBJ2-1
d_call: TRBD1
cdr3_aa: CASSLVRGRVYNEQFF
cdr3_nt: TGTGCCAGCAGCTTAGTTAGGGGGCGGGTCTACAATGAGCAGTTCTTC

clone_size: NA
cdr3_length: 14
v_call: TRBV7-2
j_call: TRBJ2-5
d_call: NA
cdr3_aa: CASSPGTSVETQYF
cdr3_nt: TGTGCCAGCAGCCCGGGGACATCCGTAGAGACCCAGTACTTC

clone_size: NA
cdr3_length: 14
v_call: TRBV12-5
j_call: TRBJ2-5
d_call: TRBD1
cdr3_aa: CASGWDSPQETQYF
cdr3_nt: TGTGCTAGTGGTTGGGACAGTCCGCAAGAGACCCAGTACTTC

clone_size: NA
cdr3_length: 16
v_call: TRBV4-1
j_call: TRBJ1-4
d_call: TRBD1
cdr3_aa: CASSQGPGQGFEKLFF
cdr3_nt: TGCGCCAGCAGCCAGGGGCCGGGACAGGGATTTGAAAAACTGTTTTTT

clone_size: NA
cdr3_length: 16
v_call: TRBV5-1
j_call: TRBJ2-1
d_call: TRBD2
cdr3_aa: CASSWAGLASGNEQFF
cdr3_nt: TGCGCCAGCAGCTGGGCGGGACTAGCCTCAGGCAATGAGCAGTTCTTC

clone_size: NA
cdr3_length: 14
v_call: TRBV5-1
j_call: TRBJ1-5
d_call: TRBD1
cdr3_aa: CASRAGTGNQPQHF
cdr3_nt: TGCGCCAGCAGAGCCGGGACAGGAAATCAGCCCCAGCATTTT

clone_size: NA
cdr3_length: 16
v_call: TRBV7-9
j_call: TRBJ2-1
d_call: TRBD2
cdr3_aa: CASSLGRTSGYNEQFF
cdr3_nt: TGTGCCAGCAGCCTGGGGCGGACTAGCGGCTACAATGAGCAGTTCTTC

clone_size: NA
cdr3_length: 13
v_call: TRBV3-1/TRBV3-2
j_call: TRBJ2-5
d_call: NA
cdr3_aa: CASSRTSGETQYF
cdr3_nt: TGTGCCAGCAGCCGGACTTCGGGAGAGACCCAGTACTTC

clone_size: NA
cdr3_length: 16
v_call: TRBV5-1
j_call: TRBJ2-1
d_call: NA
cdr3_aa: CASSLVPNPRGGAQFF
cdr3_nt: TGCGCCAGCAGCTTGGTTCCTAACCCAAGGGGTGGGGCGCAGTTCTTC

clone_size: NA
cdr3_length: 17
v_call: TRBV19
j_call: TRBJ2-6
d_call: TRBD2
cdr3_aa: CASSNREESSGANVLTF
cdr3_nt: TGTGCCAGTAGTAACCGGGAGGAGAGCTCTGGGGCCAACGTCCTGACTTTC

clone_size: NA
cdr3_length: 16
v_call: TRBV6-2/TRBV6-3
j_call: TRBJ2-1
d_call: TRBD1
cdr3_aa: CASSYSGQGPTDEQFF
cdr3_nt: TGTGCCAGCAGTTACTCCGGACAGGGACCCACCGATGAGCAGTTCTTC

clone_size: NA
cdr3_length: 15
v_call: TRBV6-5
j_call: TRBJ2-7
d_call: NA
cdr3_aa: CASSYSRGRSYEQYF
cdr3_nt: TGTGCCAGCAGTTATTCCAGGGGCCGCTCCTACGAGCAGTACTTC

clone_size: NA
cdr3_length: 14
v_call: TRBV19
j_call: TRBJ2-1
d_call: NA
cdr3_aa: CASSPGLRGNEQFF
cdr3_nt: TGTGCCAGTAGTCCCGGACTTCGTGGCAATGAGCAGTTCTTC

clone_size: NA
cdr3_length: 15
v_call: TRBV4-1
j_call: TRBJ2-3
d_call: NA
cdr3_aa: CASSQSPLLLDTQYF
cdr3_nt: TGCGCCAGCAGCCAATCGCCCCTACTACTAGATACGCAGTATTTT

clone_size: once
cdr3_length: 17
v_call: TRBV5-1
j_call: TRBJ2-1
d_call: TRBD2
cdr3_aa: CASSFSVAGGPENEQFF
cdr3_nt: TGCGCCAGCAGCTTTTCTGTAGCGGGGGGGCCGGAGAATGAGCAGTTCTTC

clone_size: few
cdr3_length: 14
v_call: TRBV7-6
j_call: TRBJ2-3
d_call: TRBD1
cdr3_aa: CASSPQGSTDTQYF
cdr3_nt: TGTGCCAGCAGCCCACAGGGGTCAACAGATACGCAGTATTTT

clone_size: NA
cdr3_length: 13
v_call: TRBV24-1
j_call: TRBJ2-1
d_call: NA
cdr3_aa: CATSDYYTNEQFF
cdr3_nt: TGTGCCACCAGTGATTACTACACGAATGAGCAGTTCTTC

clone_size: NA
cdr3_length: 15
v_call: TRBV11-2
j_call: TRBJ2-5
d_call: TRBD2
cdr3_aa: CASSPISGTSGTQYF
cdr3_nt: TGTGCCAGCAGCCCGATATCCGGGACTAGCGGGACCCAGTACTTC

clone_size: NA
cdr3_length: 14
v_call: TRBV2
j_call: TRBJ2-6
d_call: NA
cdr3_aa: CASSRESGANVLTF
cdr3_nt: TGTGCCAGCAGTAGAGAGTCTGGGGCCAACGTCCTGACTTTC

clone_size: NA
cdr3_length: 14
v_call: TRBV7-9
j_call: TRBJ2-7
d_call: NA
cdr3_aa: CASSFSDYLYEQYF
cdr3_nt: TGTGCCAGCAGCTTTTCGGACTACCTCTACGAGCAGTACTTC

clone_size: NA
cdr3_length: 17
v_call: TRBV11-3
j_call: TRBJ2-3
d_call: NA
cdr3_aa: CASSLGPLATITDTQYF
cdr3_nt: TGTGCCAGCAGCTTAGGACCGCTAGCGACTATCACAGATACGCAGTATTTT

clone_size: NA
cdr3_length: 14
v_call: TRBV15
j_call: TRBJ2-7
d_call: NA
cdr3_aa: CATSRDDNVYEQYF
cdr3_nt: TGTGCCACCAGCAGAGATGACAATGTCTACGAGCAGTACTTC

clone_size: NA
cdr3_length: 13
v_call: TRBV2
j_call: TRBJ1-2
d_call: TRBD1
cdr3_aa: CASSGTGNQGYTF
cdr3_nt: TGTGCCAGCAGTGGGACAGGGAACCAAGGCTACACCTTC

clone_size: NA
cdr3_length: 15
v_call: TRBV7-3
j_call: TRBJ2-3
d_call: TRBD2
cdr3_aa: CASSLSGALTDTQYF
cdr3_nt: TGTGCCAGCAGCTTGAGCGGGGCCCTCACAGATACGCAGTATTTT

clone_size: NA
cdr3_length: 15
v_call: TRBV19
j_call: TRBJ2-7
d_call: TRBD2
cdr3_aa: CASSTQTSGRYEQYF
cdr3_nt: TGTGCCAGTAGTACTCAGACTAGCGGGAGGTACGAGCAGTACTTC

clone_size: NA
cdr3_length: 16
v_call: TRBV6-6
j_call: TRBJ2-1
d_call: TRBD2
cdr3_aa: CASSYSLAGVGNEQFF
cdr3_nt: TGTGCCAGCAGTTACTCTCTAGCGGGAGTTGGCAATGAGCAGTTCTTC

clone_size: NA
cdr3_length: 13
v_call: TRBV7-7
j_call: TRBJ2-2
d_call: NA
cdr3_aa: CASSFVQAGELFF
cdr3_nt: TGTGCTAGCAGCTTTGTACAGGCCGGGGAGCTGTTTTTT

clone_size: NA
cdr3_length: 14
v_call: TRBV5-3
j_call: TRBJ2-2
d_call: TRBD2
cdr3_aa: CARRGAGETGELFF
cdr3_nt: TGTGCCAGAAGGGGAGCGGGGGAAACCGGGGAGCTGTTTTTT

clone_size: NA
cdr3_length: 14
v_call: TRBV27
j_call: TRBJ1-5
d_call: TRBD1
cdr3_aa: CASSKGQGRKPQHF
cdr3_nt: TGTGCCAGCAGTAAGGGACAGGGGAGAAAGCCCCAGCATTTT

clone_size: NA
cdr3_length: 15
v_call: TRBV5-5
j_call: TRBJ2-7
d_call: NA
cdr3_aa: CASSDPGTAHLEQYF
cdr3_nt: TGTGCCAGCAGTGACCCCGGGACTGCCCATCTCGAGCAGTACTTC

clone_size: NA
cdr3_length: 14
v_call: TRBV18
j_call: TRBJ2-2
d_call: NA
cdr3_aa: CASSYSPGNGELFF
cdr3_nt: TGTGCCAGCTCATACTCCCCAGGGAACGGGGAGCTGTTTTTT

clone_size: once
cdr3_length: 17
v_call: TRBV18
j_call: TRBJ2-1
d_call: TRBD2
cdr3_aa: CASSPPTSGSINNEQFF
cdr3_nt: TGTGCCAGCTCACCACCTACTAGCGGGAGTATCAACAATGAGCAGTTCTTC

clone_size: NA
cdr3_length: 14
v_call: TRBV11-3
j_call: TRBJ2-5
d_call: NA
cdr3_aa: CASSPTWGEETQYF
cdr3_nt: TGTGCCAGCAGTCCGACGTGGGGGGAAGAGACCCAGTACTTC

clone_size: NA
cdr3_length: 15
v_call: TRBV10-1
j_call: TRBJ2-3
d_call: TRBD2
cdr3_aa: CASSLSGGGEDTQYF
cdr3_nt: TGCGCCAGCAGCCTTAGCGGGGGGGGTGAAGATACGCAGTATTTT

clone_size: NA
cdr3_length: 16
v_call: TRBV11-2
j_call: TRBJ2-5
d_call: NA
cdr3_aa: CASSLATGGSMETQYF
cdr3_nt: TGTGCCAGCAGCTTAGCCACCGGGGGTAGCATGGAGACCCAGTACTTC

clone_size: NA
cdr3_length: 15
v_call: TRBV7-6
j_call: TRBJ1-5
d_call: NA
cdr3_aa: CASSLAGQGSQPQHF
cdr3_nt: TGTGCCAGCAGCTTAGCGGGGCAGGGGAGTCAGCCCCAGCATTTT

clone_size: NA
cdr3_length: 14
v_call: TRBV27
j_call: TRBJ1-6
d_call: NA
cdr3_aa: CAIKGGSYNSPLHF
cdr3_nt: TGTGCCATTAAAGGAGGGTCCTATAATTCACCCCTCCACTTT

clone_size: NA
cdr3_length: 14
v_call: TRBV6-5
j_call: TRBJ1-1
d_call: TRBD1
cdr3_aa: CASRGGQRNTEAFF
cdr3_nt: TGTGCCAGCAGGGGGGGACAGCGGAACACTGAAGCTTTCTTT

clone_size: NA
cdr3_length: 16
v_call: TRBV7-2
j_call: TRBJ2-1
d_call: TRBD2
cdr3_aa: CASSSSGLAGVSEQFF
cdr3_nt: TGTGCCAGCAGCTCCTCTGGACTAGCGGGAGTTTCTGAGCAGTTCTTC

clone_size: NA
cdr3_length: 13
v_call: TRBV2
j_call: TRBJ2-1
d_call: NA
cdr3_aa: CASSDSFYNEQFF
cdr3_nt: TGTGCCAGCAGTGATTCCTTCTACAATGAGCAGTTCTTC

clone_size: NA
cdr3_length: 16
v_call: TRBV29-1
j_call: TRBJ2-3
d_call: NA
cdr3_aa: CSVGPPGSGTTDTQYF
cdr3_nt: TGCAGCGTTGGCCCCCCGGGTAGCGGAACCACAGATACGCAGTATTTT

clone_size: NA
cdr3_length: 12
v_call: TRBV27
j_call: TRBJ1-6
d_call: TRBD1
cdr3_aa: CASSTGGLTLHF
cdr3_nt: TGTGCCAGCAGTACAGGGGGTTTGACCCTCCACTTT

clone_size: NA
cdr3_length: 13
v_call: TRBV12-3/TRBV12-4
j_call: TRBJ1-6
d_call: NA
cdr3_aa: CASSLAGNSPLHF
cdr3_nt: TGTGCCAGCAGTTTAGCCGGGAATTCACCCCTCCACTTT

clone_size: NA
cdr3_length: 15
v_call: TRBV5-8
j_call: TRBJ2-3
d_call: TRBD1
cdr3_aa: CASSSYRGQRDTQYF
cdr3_nt: TGTGCCAGCAGCTCCTACAGGGGGCAAAGAGATACGCAGTATTTT

clone_size: NA
cdr3_length: 14
v_call: TRBV5-6
j_call: TRBJ2-5
d_call: TRBD1
cdr3_aa: CASSLGQGLGTQYF
cdr3_nt: TGTGCCAGCAGCTTGGGACAGGGCTTGGGGACCCAGTACTTC

clone_size: NA
cdr3_length: 14
v_call: TRBV5-6
j_call: TRBJ2-4
d_call: TRBD1
cdr3_aa: CASTKGQGKNIQYF
cdr3_nt: TGTGCCAGCACCAAAGGACAGGGGAAAAACATTCAGTACTTC

clone_size: NA
cdr3_length: 15
v_call: TRBV19
j_call: TRBJ1-5
d_call: NA
cdr3_aa: CASSTATVTNQPQHF
cdr3_nt: TGTGCCAGTAGTACCGCGACAGTGACCAATCAGCCCCAGCATTTT

clone_size: NA
cdr3_length: 17
v_call: TRBV11-3
j_call: TRBJ2-2
d_call: TRBD2
cdr3_aa: CASSFRTLADNTGELFF
cdr3_nt: TGTGCCAGCAGCTTCAGGACTCTAGCGGACAACACCGGGGAGCTGTTTTTT

clone_size: NA
cdr3_length: 17
v_call: TRBV6-4
j_call: TRBJ1-5
d_call: NA
cdr3_aa: CASSCEKLRTANQPQHF
cdr3_nt: TGTGCCAGCAGTTGTGAAAAACTGAGGACAGCGAATCAGCCCCAGCATTTT

clone_size: NA
cdr3_length: 15
v_call: TRBV6-6
j_call: TRBJ1-1
d_call: TRBD1
cdr3_aa: CATTNGDRARTEAFF
cdr3_nt: TGTGCCACTACGAACGGGGACAGGGCTCGGACTGAAGCTTTCTTT

clone_size: NA
cdr3_length: 14
v_call: TRBV19
j_call: TRBJ2-7
d_call: TRBD1
cdr3_aa: CASSIRDRSYEQYF
cdr3_nt: TGTGCCAGTAGTATTAGGGACAGGAGCTACGAGCAGTACTTC

clone_size: NA
cdr3_length: 15
v_call: TRBV7-9
j_call: TRBJ1-1
d_call: NA
cdr3_aa: CASSFRTALNTEAFF
cdr3_nt: TGTGCCAGCAGCTTTCGGACAGCTTTAAACACTGAAGCTTTCTTT

clone_size: NA
cdr3_length: 14
v_call: TRBV3-1/TRBV3-2
j_call: TRBJ2-5
d_call: TRBD2
cdr3_aa: CASRRGTIQETQYF
cdr3_nt: TGTGCCAGCAGGAGAGGGACTATTCAAGAGACCCAGTACTTC

clone_size: few
cdr3_length: 16
v_call: TRBV6-5
j_call: TRBJ1-5
d_call: TRBD1
cdr3_aa: CASSYGTGSLAGPQHF
cdr3_nt: TGTGCCAGCAGTTATGGGACAGGGTCCTTAGCCGGGCCCCAGCATTTT

clone_size: NA
cdr3_length: 16
v_call: TRBV5-4
j_call: TRBJ1-2
d_call: TRBD1
cdr3_aa: CASSGLDRGMSYGYTF
cdr3_nt: TGTGCCAGCAGTGGCCTGGACAGGGGCATGTCCTATGGCTACACCTTC